The next 18 T cell receptor beta chains were all read from a single sample in a study of CD8 T cells in ankylosing spondylitis (dated by TCRdb to the late 2010s). Library preparation employed 5' RACE. The sequencing machine was an Illumina HiSeq 2500. TCRdb reworked the public reads: Q25 trimming with fastp, MiXCR clone assembly, productive beta chains retained. Merged by CDR3 protein, the rows form single entries marked with the most common genes and DNA. The sample has about 300,000 distinct CDR3 sequences on record, around 10% of them singletons. The ten largest clones add up to roughly 9.2% of the sample. The source material was blood, either unsorted or a sorted T cell fraction (not recorded which). Source of these receptors: a female donor with ankylosing spondylitis or in good health (not recorded which).

The V call is TRBV6-5, the J call TRBJ2-1, with a tentative D call TRBD2 (5 bases). Trimming removed 2 bases at V and 8 bases at J, with 22 bases between. The germline gives CDR1 MNHEY, CDR2 SVGAGI. The CDR3 totals 17 residues. The CDR3: CASSYRARGRSDDEQFF. Here the CDR3 DNA reads TGTGCCAGCAGTTACAGGGCCCGTGGGAGATCGGACGATGAGCAGTTCTTC.

This clonotype was seen many times. This chain uses TRBV11-2 with TRBJ2-3, with 8 nucleotides matching TRBD2. The V and J ends lost 0 bases and 3 bases, in that order; junction bases with no gene match: 11. This CDR3 has 18 residues. Germline V gene sequence: CDR1 SGHAT, CDR2 FQNNGV. The CDR3, as DNA: TGTGCCAGCAGCTTAGAATTGGAGGCGCGGGGGGTAACAGATACGCAGTATTTT. Translated: CASSLELEARGVTDTQYF.

Many counts were recorded for this clonotype. The gene calls are TRBV15 and TRBJ1-1; possibly TRBD1 for D (5 bases). The length of the CDR3 is 16 residues. The ends were cut back, 1 base at V and 3 bases at J, with 15 bases in the middle. CDR1 LNHNV and CDR2 YYDKDF come from the germline V gene (reference sequence). In nucleotides, the CDR3 is TGTGCCACCAGCAGAGCCGCAGGGCTGGCGTACACTGAAGCTTTCTTT. This gives the protein CATSRAAGLAYTEAFF.

J is TRBJ2-3 and V is TRBV28; D is perhaps TRBD1 (5 bases). CDR1 MDHEN and CDR2 SYDVKM come from the germline V gene. The CDR3 is 16 amino acids. Trimming took off 5 bases at V and 3 bases at J, with 18 bases between the two ends. CDR3 nucleotide sequence: TGTGCCAGCAGTCTTCCTCAGGGCTTTGGGACAGATACGCAGTATTTT. Its translation: CASSLPQGFGTDTQYF. The full variable domain, rest sourced from reference TRBV28 and TRBJ2-3, is DVKVTQSSRYLVKRTGEKVFLECVQDMDHENMFWYRQDPGLGLRLIYFSYDVKMKEKGDIPEGYSVSREKKERFSLILESASTNQTSMYLCASSLPQGFGTDTQYFGPGTRLTVL.

Only a few counts were recorded for this clonotype. CDR3 protein: CSARDKRANIGSEQFF. CDR3 DNA sequence: TGCAGTGCTAGAGATAAGCGGGCCAACATTGGGTCTGAGCAGTTCTTC. The J gene is TRBJ2-1, the V gene TRBV20-1; tentative D call: TRBD2 (6 bases). This CDR3 contains 16 residues. CDR1 is DFQATT, CDR2 SNEGSKA, per germline (reference sequence). V was cut by 0 bases and J by 9 bases, with 21 bases left in between.

As concerns this clonotype: A much larger clone lies one base from this, so it may be a read error. This rearrangement joins TRBV12-3 or TRBV12-4 to TRBJ2-3, with 9 bases aligning to TRBD2. The CDR3 spans 15 residues. Here the CDR3 reads CASRVSGGYTDTQNF. The CDR3 nucleotides read TGTGCCAGCAGGGTTAGCGGGGGTTACACAGATACGCAGAATTTT.

There are many counts of this clonotype. The chain links TRBV3-1 to TRBJ2-7; 7 nucleotides match TRBD1. The germline CDR1 and CDR2 sequences are LGHDT and YNNKEL (reference sequence). With 0 bases clipped from V and 2 bases from J, the junction kept 4 bases outside the gene matches. The CDR3 spans 15 residues. For the CDR3, the DNA is TGTGCCAGCAGCCAAGATCGAGACAGGGCCTACGAGCAGTACTTC. This translates into CASSQDRDRAYEQYF.

This clonotype was recorded at least ten times. The chain is built from TRBV5-5 and TRBJ2-7, with TRBD2 matching 11 bases. This CDR3 has 15 residues. V lost 4 bases to trimming and J lost 4 bases; unmatched junction nucleotides: 7. The V gene's germline CDR1 is SGHKS and CDR2 YYEKEE (reference sequence). CDR3 protein: CASSPQTSGTYEQYF. The CDR3 region has the DNA TGTGCCAGCAGCCCGCAGACTAGCGGGACTTACGAGCAGTACTTC.

This clonotype was counted a few times. The CDR3 region has the DNA TGTGCCAGCAGCTCTCCAGGAGGGGGGAATAATTCACCCCTCCACTTT. This codes for CASSSPGGGNNSPLHF. The chain has TRBV5-6 and TRBJ1-6; tentatively, D is TRBD1 (6 bases). Trimming removed 3 bases from V and 5 bases from J, with 15 bases in between. The CDR3 totals 16 residues. Looked up from germline, CDR1 is SGHDT and CDR2 is YYEEEE. Full variable domain (rest looked up from reference TRBV5-6 and TRBJ1-6): DAGVTQSPTHLIKTRGQQVTLRCSPKSGHDTVSWYQQALGQGPQFIFQYYEEEERQRGNFPDRFSGHQFPNYSSELNVNALLLGDSALYLCASSSPGGGNNSPLHFGNGTRLTVT.

This clonotype was picked up many times. This chain connects TRBV20-1 to TRBJ2-7, with D possibly TRBD1 on 6 matching bases. The ends were cut back, 3 bases at V and 3 bases at J, with 12 bases in the middle. The CDR3 is made up of 13 amino acids. The germline CDR1 and CDR2 sequences are DFQATT and SNEGSKA (reference sequence). As DNA, the CDR3 is TGCAGTGCTAGCAGGGGTAGAAACTACGAGCAGTACTTC. This translates into CSASRGRNYEQYF.

This CDR3 is CAIRDRTNEKLFF. Here the CDR3 DNA reads TGTGCCATACGGGACAGAACTAATGAAAAACTGTTTTTT. This chain connects TRBV19 to TRBJ1-4, with TRBD1 matching over 7 bases. Trimming took 10 bases from V and 1 from J; bases not matched to a gene: 3. This CDR3 comprises 13 residues. Germline V lookup: CDR1 LNHDA, CDR2 SQIVND (reference sequence).

The chain carries TRBV5-1 and TRBJ2-1, with TRBD2 identical over 8 bases. There are 15 residues in the CDR3. V lost 2 bases and J lost 8; bases outside the gene matches: 9. Germline V gene sequence: CDR1 SGHRS, CDR2 YFSETQ. The CDR3 spells CASSFSGTRWDEQFF. The CDR3 DNA follows: TGCGCCAGCAGCTTTAGCGGGACCAGGTGGGATGAGCAGTTCTTC.

The chain's CDR3 is CASTTGGGSYEQYF. The CDR3, as DNA: TGTGCCAGCACCACCGGCGGCGGGAGTTACGAGCAGTACTTC. V usage is TRBV5-5 and J usage is TRBJ2-7; 7 positions agree with TRBD2. The germline V gene has CDR1 SGHKS and CDR2 YYEKEE (reference sequence). Unmatched junction bases numbered 10, after V lost 6 bases and J lost 4 bases. The CDR3 spans 14 residues.

This clonotype has at least ten counts. The chain couples TRBV11-2 to TRBJ2-4, with 12 bases lining up with TRBD2. The CDR3 has 19 residues. CDR1 and CDR2 (germline): SGHAT, FQNNGV. V shed 4 bases and J 3 bases; nucleotides not matched to a gene: 13. CDR3 loop: CASSSNSPSGRDFKNIQYF. In nucleotides, the CDR3 is TGTGCCAGCAGCTCAAATTCCCCTAGCGGGAGGGACTTCAAAAACATTCAGTACTTC.

Only a few counts were recorded for this clonotype. The chain recombines TRBV6-2 or TRBV6-3 with TRBJ2-2, with 8 bases that match TRBD1. Germline lookup yields CDR1 MNHEY and CDR2 SVGEGT. This CDR3 is 17 amino acids long. V gave up 7 bases and J gave up 3 bases; unmatched junction bases: 13. CDR3 in amino acids: CASTYLVQGVYTGELFF. Written as DNA, the CDR3 is TGTGCCAGCACCTATCTGGTACAGGGGGTGTACACCGGGGAGCTGTTTTTT.

This clonotype turned up a few times. J is TRBJ2-1 and V is TRBV9; 11 nucleotides align to TRBD2. This CDR3 is built from 13 residues. The germline V gene encodes CDR1 SGDLS and CDR2 YYNGEE. Trimming at V came to 9 bases and at J to 10 bases, leaving 9 bases not matched to a gene. The CDR3 region has the DNA TGTGCCACGACTAGCGGGGTTCTCGGGGAGCAGTTCTTC. Translated: CATTSGVLGEQFF. The full variable domain, in which reference TRBV9 and TRBJ2-1 provide the parts outside the CDR3, is DSGVTQTPKHLITATGQRVTLRCSPRSGDLSVYWYQQSLDQGLQFLIQYYNGEERAKGNILERFSAQQFPDLHSELNLSSLELGDSALYFCATTSGVLGEQFFGPGTRLTVL.

This rearrangement joins TRBV4-3 to TRBJ2-1; 7 bases are shared with TRBD2. Germline V gene lookup returns CDR1 LGHNA and CDR2 YSLEER. V lost 0 bases to trimming and J lost 7 bases; unmatched junction nucleotides: 12. This CDR3 is 17 amino acids long. CDR3 sequence (DNA): TGCGCCAGCAGCCAAGAAAGGTCTAGCGGTTTGAGGAATGAGCAGTTCTTC. It specifies CASSQERSSGLRNEQFF.

The chain uses TRBV5-1 and TRBJ1-1; D remains unclear. Germline V lookup: CDR1 SGHRS, CDR2 YFSETQ. Trimming removed 0 bases from V and 0 bases from J, with 6 bases in between. This CDR3 is 14 amino acids long. CDR3 sequence: CASSLAQLNTEAFF. CDR3 DNA sequence: TGCGCCAGCAGCTTGGCACAGCTGAACACTGAAGCTTTCTTT.